A single TCR beta chain is shown here with its context. In this sample, this clonotype turned up a few times. This receptor's antigen is unknown. A clone one base away is much larger, so this may be a read error. These data belong to a study of blood T cells in healthy people across ages (dated by TCRdb to between 2014 and 2017). Study-wide context: In model experiments, roughly one uniquely barcoded TCR beta cDNA molecule per two T cells was captured by template switching. Using deep sequencing normalized with unique cDNA molecular identifiers, the study measured how TCR beta repertoire diversity changes with age. Four age groups were formed from the donors: young (average roughly 15 years), middle-aged (just under 40), aged (roughly 56) and long-lived (more than 75). Donors of different ages were randomly distributed across sequencing lanes to avoid experimental bias. For two donors (one aged 18 to 29 and one aged 80 or older), the study analyzed two additional independent replicas of 1 million unique cDNA reads from the same blood draw. General conclusions and limits of the study: Because profiling used bulk unsorted PBMCs, naive and antigen-experienced compartments could not be compared conclusively. There was a strong correlation between observed TCR beta diversity and the percentage of naive T cells measured by flow cytometry. Estimates of total diversity from one million sequenced T cells were regarded as lower bounds and underestimates. Donor CMV infection status was unknown, potentially confounding age-related changes in expanded clonotypes. Observed TCR beta diversity per million T cells fell roughly linearly with age, and a significant reduction was already apparent by age around 44. The long-lived group showed more naive CD4+ T cells, fewer expanded clones and increased TCR diversity than the aged group, suggesting age selection.

Donors were 40 or so systemically healthy Caucasian individuals from Russia aged 6 to 90 years. Each donor gave ten milliliters of peripheral blood, drawn into EDTA-treated Vacutainer tubes. Ficoll-Paque density-gradient centrifugation was used to isolate PBMCs, with at least 6 million obtained per sample. Trizol reagent was used to extract total RNA from the PBMCs, yielding at least 6 micrograms per sample. For every donor, flow cytometry on a PBMC aliquot measured the percentage of naive CD45RAhigh/CD27high T cells. CDR3 length: 14 amino acids, cysteine to phenylalanine. Only the CDR3 DNA is retained, 42 bases long and in frame from the first base. As encoded in the germline V gene, CDR1 is MNHEY while CDR2 is SVGEGT. Library generation was performed with 5' RACE. Reads for this sample came from an Illumina HiSeq 2500. A second roughly 6 to 12 cycle PCR used a sample-barcoded 5' primer and a J-beta primer mix. Each TCR beta cDNA molecule received a unique molecular identifier from a template-switch 5' adaptor carrying 12 random nucleotides. At least 3 million CDR3-containing paired-end reads were obtained from each sample. First-strand cDNA was synthesized from all RNA with the Mint cDNA synthesis kit, primed by a TRBC-specific oligonucleotide. Following uracil-DNA glycosylase treatment, all cDNA underwent a first 18-cycle PCR with the universal primers M1SS and BC2_uni_R. In the authors' own workflow: Normalization of each sample was performed by random selection of 1 million high-quality reads, each carrying a distinct molecular identifier. Reads with shared molecular identifiers were discarded instead of being binned into consensus sequences. MiTCR, set to a Q25 quality threshold and the strictest error-elimination algorithm, was used for CDR3 identification, clonotype clustering and error correction. A nonparametric unseen species model with Euler transformation was used to estimate lower-bound total TCR beta diversity. The raw public data were reprocessed by TCRdb itself: fastp quality trimming at Q25, MiXCR clonotype calling, in-frame beta chains only. One record per CDR3 amino acid sequence lists the most common genes and DNA. The V and J calls reflect TCRdb's pipeline rather than the authors' work. In all, the sample holds hundreds of thousands of distinct CDR3 sequences, and approximately 31% of those were seen once. The ten biggest clones cover 15% of the sample.

The V gene is TRBV6-2 or TRBV6-3 and the J gene is TRBJ2-4; 8 junctional bases match TRBD1. The J call could be wrong; TRBJ2-7 is a better fit for the DNA end. The sequence was obtained from a woman older than 75 in good health. Donor details come from another sample of the same person, matched by shared clones. The sample taken for sequencing was blood. The CDR3 loop reads CASSYSTGDYEQYF. At the DNA level, the sequence is TGTGCCAGCAGTTACTCGACAGGGGACTACGAGCAGTACTTC.